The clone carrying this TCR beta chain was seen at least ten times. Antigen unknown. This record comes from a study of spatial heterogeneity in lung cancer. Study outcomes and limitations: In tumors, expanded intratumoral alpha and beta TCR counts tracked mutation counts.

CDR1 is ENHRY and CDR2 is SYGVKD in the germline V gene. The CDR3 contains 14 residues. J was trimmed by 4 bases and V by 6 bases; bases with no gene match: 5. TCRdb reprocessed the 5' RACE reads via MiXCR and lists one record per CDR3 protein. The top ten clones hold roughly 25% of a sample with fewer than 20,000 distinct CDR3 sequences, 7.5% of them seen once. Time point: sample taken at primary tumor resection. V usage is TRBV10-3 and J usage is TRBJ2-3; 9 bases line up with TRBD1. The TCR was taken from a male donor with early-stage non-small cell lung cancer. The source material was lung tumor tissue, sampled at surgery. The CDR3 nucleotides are TGTGCCATCAGCGGGACAGGGAGCTCAGATACGCAGTATTTT. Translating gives CAISGTGSSDTQYF.